These T cell receptor beta chains were read from a single sample in a study of blood T cell repertoires in COVID-19. The repertoire was sequenced with immunoSEQ multiplex PCR; TCRdb's copy has only in-frame clones and lacks some. Counted here are over 150,000 clones, 80% to 85% occurring once; the ten biggest clones make up approximately 14%. Sequenced: peripheral blood. The receptors here all came from a man between 18 and 35 years old with active or convalescent COVID-19. The CDR3 runs from the conserved cysteine through the conserved F or W. The D gene is left open where the match is weak. For some rows the clone size is stated as once, few or many, or as a class when expanded; others skip it.

size	V	D	J	DNA	CDR3
once	TRBV5-1	.	TRBJ1-6	TGCGCCAGCAGCTTGGAAGTAGGGGCCTATAATTCACCCCTCCACTTT	CASSLEVGAYNSPLHF
.	TRBV19	.	TRBJ1-5	TGTGCCAGTAGTCCCCTAGGGGATTATAGCAATCAGCCCCAGCATTTT	CASSPLGDYSNQPQHF
once	TRBV6-5	TRBD2	TRBJ2-7	TGTGCCAGCAGGATCGCGGGGGGCAAGAACGAGCAGTACTTC	CASRIAGGKNEQYF
.	TRBV5-1	TRBD1	TRBJ1-5	TGCGCCAGCAGACGACAACGCGGGACAGGGGTTAGCAATCAGCCCCAGCATTTT	CASRRQRGTGVSNQPQHF
.	TRBV5-4	.	TRBJ2-3	TGTGCCAGCAGCTTGGCCGTTGAGGATACGCAGTATTTT	CASSLAVEDTQYF
.	TRBV10-3	.	TRBJ2-3	TGTGCCATCACCCCGCAGGGGCGGACAGATACGCAGTATTTT	CAITPQGRTDTQYF
.	TRBV30	.	TRBJ1-1	TGTGCCTGGACGGGTCCCTATCTAGGTAACACTGAAGCTTTCTTT	CAWTGPYLGNTEAFF
once	TRBV2	TRBD2	TRBJ2-1	TGTGCCAGCAGACAAAATCTTCGCGGGAGGGTCTACAATGAGCAGTTCTTC	CASRQNLRGRVYNEQFF
.	TRBV7-2	.	TRBJ1-2	TGTGCCAGCAGCTTAGCGGGGGGTGCCTATGGCTACACCTTC	CASSLAGGAYGYTF
.	TRBV30	TRBD1	TRBJ1-5	TGTGCCTGGAGTTTCAGACAGGGAGGCAATCAGCCCCAGCATTTT	CAWSFRQGGNQPQHF
.	TRBV20-1	.	TRBJ2-5	TGCAGTCCGACTCCCGGAGGGGCCCAGTACTTC	CSPTPGGAQYF
.	TRBV3-1/TRBV3-2	TRBD1	TRBJ2-2	TGTGCCAGCAGCCGGATGGACAGGGTCCCCGGGGAGCTGTTTTTT	CASSRMDRVPGELFF
.	TRBV5-6	TRBD1	TRBJ2-5	TGTGCCAGCAGCTTGGGAACAGGGGTGAGGACCCAGTACTTC	CASSLGTGVRTQYF
.	TRBV4-2	.	TRBJ2-5	TGTGCCAGCAGCCAACCATCCGTAGAGGAGCAAGAGACCCAGTACTTC	CASSQPSVEEQETQYF
.	TRBV28	.	TRBJ2-1	TGTGCCAGCAGCTTGAACCCGGGTACCTACAATGAGCAGTTCTTC	CASSLNPGTYNEQFF
.	TRBV11-3	TRBD1	TRBJ1-1	TGTGCCAGCAGCTCAGGGGGCGCGGGGGACACTGAAGCTTTCTTT	CASSSGGAGDTEAFF
.	TRBV20-1	.	TRBJ2-7	TGCAGTTTAAAAGGAGTGCACGAGCAGTACTTC	CSLKGVHEQYF
.	TRBV30	TRBD1	TRBJ2-5	TGTGCCTGGAGTGGACAGGGCGAGACCCAGTACTTC	CAWSGQGETQYF
.	TRBV19	TRBD1	TRBJ2-3	TGTGCCAGTAGTATCGGGCAGGGGGTTACAGATACGCAGTATTTT	CASSIGQGVTDTQYF
.	TRBV27	.	TRBJ2-6	TGTGCCAGCAGTTTACAGAAATCTGGGGCCAACGTCCTGACTTTC	CASSLQKSGANVLTF
.	TRBV14	.	TRBJ1-2	TGTGCCAGCAGCCAAGTGGGGCAGGCCCTCACTAACTATGGCTACACCTTC	CASSQVGQALTNYGYTF
.	TRBV2	.	TRBJ1-2	TGTGCCAGCAGTGATGCGGGTCAATTACAGGGCATTTATGGCTACACCTTC	CASSDAGQLQGIYGYTF
once	TRBV23-1	TRBD2	TRBJ2-4	TGCGCCAGCAGGGGGACTAGCGGGACTGCCAAAAACATTCAGTACTTC	CASRGTSGTAKNIQYF
.	TRBV3-1/TRBV3-2	TRBD2	TRBJ2-3	TGTGCCAGCAGCCCACCTCTAGCGGGGGGGCGAGATACGCAGTATTTT	CASSPPLAGGRDTQYF